The 21 T cell receptor beta chains reported below all come from one sample, sequenced in a study of early T cells in non-severe SARS-CoV-2 infection. TCRdb re-analysed the 5' RACE reads in MiXCR, keeping a single row per CDR3 protein. The table lists 70,000 to 95,000 distinct CDR3 sequences, 14% to 15% of them singletons. Input material: whole blood. The receptor set was obtained from an adult who was a healthcare worker with PCR-confirmed SARS-CoV-2 infection or an uninfected control (not recorded which).

This clonotype was seen a few times. The chain couples TRBV6-6 to TRBJ1-5; D unclear. This CDR3 is 17 amino acids long. V dropped 0 bases and J dropped 3 bases, with 15 bases sitting between them. Germline-derived CDR1 and CDR2 are MNHNY and SVGAGI (reference sequence). CDR3 in DNA: TGTGCCAGCAGTTACTCGAAATCATGGAGGGTCAATCAGCCCCAGCATTTT. Its translation: CASSYSKSWRVNQPQHF.

The table lists this clonotype with many counts. This sequence joins TRBV7-3 and TRBJ2-5; no reliable D call. The CDR3 is 13 residues long. Germline V gene data show CDR1 as SGHTA and CDR2 as FQGTGA. Trimming removed 5 bases from V and 2 bases from J, with 9 bases in between. The CDR3 nucleotides are TGTGCCAGCAGCGAAGGCCCACAAGAGACCCAGTACTTC. Translation: CASSEGPQETQYF.

This clonotype was counted a few times. The chain has TRBV25-1 and TRBJ1-1; a possible D gene is TRBD1 (5 bases). Germline lookup yields CDR1 MGHDK and CDR2 SYGVNS. CDR3 length equals 15 residues. Trimming stripped 0 bases from V and 5 bases from J, with 13 bases between. In DNA form, the CDR3 reads TGTGCCAGCAGTGAATACGGCAGGGTTCGGACTGAAGCTTTCTTT. It codes for CASSEYGRVRTEAFF.

This rearrangement joins TRBV12-5 to TRBJ2-5; tentatively, D is TRBD1 or TRBD2 (6 bases each). Germline V gene lookup returns CDR1 LGHNT and CDR2 FRNRAP. The CDR3 runs to 16 residues. The ends were cut back, 2 bases at V and 4 bases at J, with 17 bases in the middle. CDR3 sequence: CASGLIVRGVGETQYF. CDR3 nucleotides: TGTGCTAGTGGTTTGATAGTGAGGGGGGTTGGAGAGACCCAGTACTTC.

In its sample, this clonotype was seen a few times. The chain employs TRBV7-8 and TRBJ1-5; a possible D gene is TRBD1 (5 bases). This CDR3 comprises 14 residues. Trimming removed 3 bases from V and 2 bases from J, with 8 bases in between. The germline V gene encodes CDR1 SGHVS and CDR2 FQNEAQ. This chain's CDR3 is CASSLSGGNQPQHF. The CDR3 nucleotides are TGTGCCAGCAGCTTGTCGGGGGGCAATCAGCCCCAGCATTTT. Full variable domain (rest looked up from reference TRBV7-8 and TRBJ1-5): GAGVSQSPRYKVAKRGQDVALRCDPISGHVSLFWYQQALGQGPEFLTYFQNEAQLDKSGLPSDRFFAERPEGSVSTLKIQRTQQEDSAVYLCASSLSGGNQPQHFGDGTRLSIL.

This clonotype was seen more than once but under ten times. V is TRBV29-1 and J is TRBJ2-1, with D unresolved. V lost 4 bases and J lost 8, with 9 bases in between. CDR1 is SQVTM and CDR2 is ANQGSEA in the germline V gene. CDR3 length equals 11 residues. The CDR3 loop reads CSVGLVDEQFF. The CDR3 DNA is TGCAGCGTTGGGCTAGTCGATGAGCAGTTCTTC.

The gene calls are TRBV24-1 and TRBJ2-3; TRBD2 matches at 7 bases. The germline gives CDR1 KGHDR, CDR2 SFDVKD. The CDR3 contains 17 residues. J gave up 2 bases and V 3 bases, and 10 bases lay outside the gene matches. CDR3 in amino acids: CATSDPVAGSLTDTQYF. For the CDR3, the DNA is TGTGCCACCAGTGATCCGGTAGCGGGCTCCCTCACAGATACGCAGTATTTT.

The chain uses TRBV7-3 and TRBJ1-1, with D possibly TRBD1 on 5 matching bases. The CDR3 has 17 amino acids. Looked up from germline, CDR1 is SGHTA and CDR2 is FQGTGA. V lost 5 bases and J lost 1, with 20 bases in between. CDR3 in DNA: TGTGCCAGCAGCACCCGCAAGCTTGGGGCCGGGAACACTGAAGCTTTCTTT. This codes for CASSTRKLGAGNTEAFF. Supplemented by reference TRBV7-3 and TRBJ1-1, the full variable domain reads GAGVSQTPSNKVTEKGKYVELRCDPISGHTALYWYRQSLGQGPEFLIYFQGTGAADDSGLPNDRFFAVRPEGSVSTLKIQRTERGDSAVYLCASSTRKLGAGNTEAFFGQGTRLTVV.

The gene calls are TRBV29-1 and TRBJ1-3; D unresolved. The CDR3 consists of 12 residues. The germline CDR1 and CDR2 sequences are SQVTM and ANQGSEA. V lost 2 bases, J lost 3 bases, and 5 bases lay in between. CDR3 bases: TGCAGCGTTGAACAGAGTGGAAACACCATATATTTT. This translates into CSVEQSGNTIYF.

This clonotype has only a few counts. The chain carries TRBV10-3 and TRBJ1-1; D is possibly TRBD1 (5 bases). The germline CDR1 and CDR2 sequences are ENHRY and SYGVKD. The V gene lost 0 bases and the J gene lost 4 bases, with 12 bases spanning the gap. CDR3 length equals 15 residues. The CDR3 DNA reads as TGTGCCATCAGTGAGTCGGGGGTCGGTCGCACTGAAGCTTTCTTT. It yields the protein CAISESGVGRTEAFF.

This clonotype was recorded a few times. The chain links TRBV19 to TRBJ2-5, with D possibly TRBD1 on 5 matching bases. CDR3 size: 13 residues. V lost 5 bases, J lost 5 bases, and 12 bases lay in between. The germline V gene has CDR1 LNHDA and CDR2 SQIVND (reference sequence). The DNA of the CDR3 is TGTGCCAGTAGTGCTCAGGGTTACGAGACCCAGTACTTC. Protein: CASSAQGYETQYF.

This chain connects TRBV6-1 to TRBJ2-7; TRBD1 agrees at 9 bases. From germline, CDR1 is MNHNS and CDR2 SASEGT. This CDR3 comprises 16 residues. The V and J ends lost 6 bases and 6 bases, in that order; junction bases with no gene match: 15. The CDR3 reads CASSRMGGQGSGEQYV. The DNA of the CDR3 is TGTGCCAGCAGCCGAATGGGGGGACAGGGATCTGGCGAGCAGTACGTC.

This clonotype was seen only a few times. The chain has TRBV10-3 and TRBJ2-7; a possible D gene is TRBD1 (5 bases). CDR3 length equals 17 residues. Trimming removed 0 bases from V and 3 bases from J, with 18 bases in between. Germline CDR1 is ENHRY and CDR2 is SYGVKD. The CDR3 bases are TGTGCCATCAGTGAGTCCCCTAGGGGTGCAGGACACTACGAGCAGTACGTC. It encodes CAISESPRGAGHYEQYV.

The sample holds a few counts of this clonotype. The CDR3 spells CSATEASGGALDTQYF. Written as DNA, the CDR3 is TGCAGTGCCACTGAAGCTAGCGGGGGGGCTTTAGATACGCAGTATTTT. The chain combines TRBV20-1 with TRBJ2-3; 12 bases line up with TRBD2. V trimming: 6 bases; J trimming: 5 bases; junction bases outside the gene matches: 12. This CDR3 spans 16 amino acids. From germline, CDR1 is DFQATT and CDR2 SNEGSKA (reference sequence).

In its sample, this clonotype was seen a few times. V is TRBV3-1 and J is TRBJ2-4; D unresolved. Looked up from germline, CDR1 is LGHDT and CDR2 is YNNKEL (reference sequence). Trimming removed 3 bases from V and 0 bases from J, with 3 bases in between. CDR3 length: 13 residues. CDR3 nucleotide sequence: TGTGCCAGCAGCCAGTTAGCCAAAAACATTCAGTACTTC. As protein: CASSQLAKNIQYF.

The V and J genes are TRBV19 and TRBJ1-1; 7 bases match TRBD1. J lost 3 bases, V lost 2 bases, and 3 bases had no gene match. Germline CDR1 is LNHDA and CDR2 is SQIVND (reference sequence). CDR3 length equals 14 residues. Here the CDR3 DNA reads TGTGCCAGTAGTATACAGGGGGTGGACACTGAAGCTTTCTTT. It codes for CASSIQGVDTEAFF.

This clonotype was counted only a few times. The DNA for the CDR3 is TGTGCCAGCAGTGAACGGGCACTCGCTTATGGCTACACCTTC. Its translation: CASSERALAYGYTF. The rearrangement joins TRBV6-1 to TRBJ1-2; D remains ambiguous. The length of the CDR3 is 14 residues. V was clipped by 2 bases and J by 5 bases, with 12 bases between them. Per the germline V gene, CDR1 is MNHNS and CDR2 is SASEGT.

This chain links TRBV9 with TRBJ2-2; D remains ambiguous. V was pared by 0 bases and J by 0 bases, with 9 bases between. The CDR3 runs to 16 residues. Germline loops: CDR1 SGDLS, CDR2 YYNGEE. The CDR3 protein is CASSVEARSNTGELFF. The CDR3 bases are TGTGCCAGCAGCGTAGAAGCCAGATCGAACACCGGGGAGCTGTTTTTT.

Ten or more counts support this clonotype. Written as DNA, the CDR3 is TGCAGCGTTGAAGAAGGCTCATCGAGCTCCTACAATGAGCAGTTCTTC. Translation gives CSVEEGSSSSYNEQFF. The chain joins TRBV29-1 to TRBJ2-1; D remains ambiguous. The length of the CDR3 is 16 residues. The V end lost 0 bases, the J end lost 0 bases, and 12 bases lay between the germline ends. Germline lookup yields CDR1 SQVTM and CDR2 ANQGSEA.

The chain employs TRBV3-1 and TRBJ2-5; perhaps D is TRBD1 or TRBD2 (5 bases each). V shed 1 base and J shed 4 bases, with 10 bases lying between them. CDR1 and CDR2 from the germline V gene are LGHDT and YNNKEL (reference sequence). The CDR3 sequence is 14 residues long. The CDR3 reads CASSQASGGETQYF. CDR3 nucleotide sequence: TGTGCCAGCAGCCAAGCAAGTGGGGGAGAGACCCAGTACTTC.

There are a few counts of this clonotype. The chain carries TRBV6-1 and TRBJ1-2; D is uncertain. CDR1 is MNHNS, CDR2 SASEGT, per germline. The CDR3 extends over 15 amino acids. Trimming stripped 7 bases from V and 3 bases from J, with 18 bases between. In DNA form, the CDR3 reads TGTGCCAGCAAGGCTGGATGGGGATTAGACTATGGCTACACCTTC. This translates into CASKAGWGLDYGYTF.